This is a list of T cell receptor beta chains from one sample in a study of blood T cell repertoires in COVID-19. Clones were read by immunoSEQ multiplex PCR, and TCRdb kept only the in-frame ones, dropping some. The repertoire holds approximately 210,000 clones, with roughly 91% as singletons. Source material: peripheral blood. These TCRs come from a human donor in a cohort sampled during active COVID-19. Both conserved end residues are part of each CDR3. The D gene is left open where the match is weak. Where a row states a size, it is once, few, many or the class of an expanded clone; other rows omit it.

d_call	clone_size	v_call	j_call	cdr3_nt	cdr3_aa
TRBD2	once	TRBV9	TRBJ2-5	TGTGCCAGCAGCGACGGGACTAACCAAGAGACCCAGTACTTC	CASSDGTNQETQYF
TRBD1	once	TRBV11-2	TRBJ1-1	TGTGCCAGCAGCTTTACAGGGGGGCTTGTTCAAGACACTGAAGCTTTCTTT	CASSFTGGLVQDTEAFF
TRBD1	NA	TRBV27	TRBJ1-2	TGTGCCAGCAGTTTATCCTCATGGGACAGGCGTGATGGCTACACCTTC	CASSLSSWDRRDGYTF
NA	NA	TRBV3-1/TRBV3-2	TRBJ2-7	TGTGCCAGCAGCCAAGACGGGGTCGGCTACGAGCAGTACTTC	CASSQDGVGYEQYF
TRBD1	NA	TRBV2	TRBJ1-1	TGTGCCAGCAGTGGTAGACAGGGGGGGACTGAAGCTTTCTTT	CASSGRQGGTEAFF
NA	NA	TRBV23-1	TRBJ2-2	TGCGCCAGCAGTCAATCGAGACTAAACGCGAACACCGGGGAGCTGTTTTTT	CASSQSRLNANTGELFF
NA	NA	TRBV11-2	TRBJ1-1	TGTGCCAGCAGCTTAGAGCCCGGGTTTAACACTGAAGCTTTCTTT	CASSLEPGFNTEAFF
TRBD1	NA	TRBV28	TRBJ1-2	TGTGCCAGCAGTTTTCCGGGACAGAACTATGGCTACACCTTC	CASSFPGQNYGYTF
NA	NA	TRBV4-3	TRBJ1-1	TGCGCCAGCAGCCAAGATCCCTACAGGAAAGCTTTCTTT	CASSQDPYRKAFF
TRBD2	once	TRBV6-1	TRBJ2-1	TGTGCCAGCAGTGATTTGGGACTAGCGGGGAATGAGCAGTTCTTC	CASSDLGLAGNEQFF
NA	NA	TRBV19	TRBJ1-5	TGTGCCAGTAGTAGGCAGGGTGATAGCAATCAGCCCCAGCATTTT	CASSRQGDSNQPQHF
TRBD1	NA	TRBV24-1	TRBJ2-1	TGTGCCACCAGTGATTTGCGACAGGGGTTCGCCAATGAGCAGTTCTTC	CATSDLRQGFANEQFF
NA	NA	TRBV12-3/TRBV12-4	TRBJ1-2	TGTGCCAGCAGTTTCCACGGCTATGGCTACACCTTC	CASSFHGYGYTF
NA	NA	TRBV12-3/TRBV12-4	TRBJ2-7	TGTGCCAGCAGCTCCGACAGTTCGCGCGAGCAGTACTTC	CASSSDSSREQYF
TRBD1	NA	TRBV18	TRBJ1-1	TGTGCCAGCTCACGGACAGGGCGGGACACTGAAGCTTTCTTT	CASSRTGRDTEAFF
TRBD2	once	TRBV5-1	TRBJ2-4	TGCGCCAGCAGGACCGGGACTAGGGGTGGTAGGAACATTCAGTACTTC	CASRTGTRGGRNIQYF
TRBD2	NA	TRBV4-2	TRBJ2-3	TGTGCCAGCAGCCAGGGGGCCCGCGGGCAACACGGACTAGCGGGATCTGATACGCAGTATTTT	CASSQGARGQHGLAGSDTQYF
TRBD2	NA	TRBV13	TRBJ2-1	TGTGCCAGCGTCCCCGGGGGGGCCAGTGAGCAGTTCTTC	CASVPGGASEQFF
NA	NA	TRBV3-1/TRBV3-2	TRBJ1-1	TGTGCCAGCTGTGACGGGAGCACTGAAGCTTTCTTT	CASCDGSTEAFF
TRBD1	once	TRBV18	TRBJ2-5	TGTGCCAGCTCAAGAGAACAGGGGGATATGGAGACCCAGTACTTC	CASSREQGDMETQYF
TRBD2	NA	TRBV3-1/TRBV3-2	TRBJ2-7	TGTGCCAGCAGCCAAGTAGCGGGCTACGAGCAGTACTTC	CASSQVAGYEQYF
TRBD2	NA	TRBV9	TRBJ2-5	TGTGCCAGCAGCGTAGCTGGGGGAGGGTACCAAGAGACCCAGTACTTC	CASSVAGGGYQETQYF
TRBD2	few	TRBV19	TRBJ2-4	TGTGCCAGTAGTGAACGATACGGACTCGGGACTAGCGGGAGTAGTTCTACCTCGGACATTCAGTACTTC	CASSERYGLGTSGSSSTSDIQYF
TRBD2	NA	TRBV11-2	TRBJ2-1	TGTGCCAGCAGCTCAGCGGGACTAGCCTACAATGAGCAGTTCTTC	CASSSAGLAYNEQFF
NA	NA	TRBV24-1	TRBJ1-4	TGTGCCACCAGTGACTCTCCCGGAGGGGCTCATGGTAAACTGTTTTTT	CATSDSPGGAHGKLFF
TRBD2	NA	TRBV6-2/TRBV6-3	TRBJ2-5	TGTGCCAGCAGTTACCTGCGTAGCGGGGGGATCGCGACCCAGTACTTC	CASSYLRSGGIATQYF
NA	NA	TRBV5-1	TRBJ2-2	TGCGCCATCCAAAGGCGGACTCCGAACACCGGGGAGCTGTTTTTT	CAIQRRTPNTGELFF
NA	NA	TRBV5-1	TRBJ1-4	TGCGCCAGCAGCTTGGCGACAGCGGGGAGAGAAAAACTGTTTTTT	CASSLATAGREKLFF
TRBD2	NA	TRBV5-1	TRBJ2-7	TGCGCCAGCAGCTTGAGATTAGCGGGAGCCCAGGACTACTACTACGAGCAGTACTTC	CASSLRLAGAQDYYYEQYF
TRBD1	NA	TRBV4-2	TRBJ1-3	TGTGCCAGCAGCAAGACAGGGACCTCTGGAAACACCATATATTTT	CASSKTGTSGNTIYF
TRBD1	once	TRBV4-1	TRBJ1-1	TGCGCCAGCAGCGGCGTACAGGGACAGAAGAACACTGGAGCTTTCTTT	CASSGVQGQKNTGAFF
TRBD1	NA	TRBV30	TRBJ2-7	TGTGCCTGGAATGCCAGGACAGGAAAGTACGAGCAGTACTTC	CAWNARTGKYEQYF
TRBD1	NA	TRBV5-1	TRBJ2-3	TGCGCCAGCAGCTTACAGGGGTCGACGAGCACAGATACGCAGTATTTT	CASSLQGSTSTDTQYF
TRBD2	once	TRBV4-2	TRBJ2-1	TGTGCCAGCAGCCAAGAATTTAGCGGGATCTATGAGCAGTTCTTC	CASSQEFSGIYEQFF